The 14 T cell receptor beta chains below were found in one sample sequenced in a study of CD8 T cells in Susac syndrome. Random hexamers were used to reverse transcribe the RNA input (0.5 to 1 ug). One entry per CDR3 protein, called by TCRdb with MiXCR from the immunoSEQ multiplex PCR reads. The table lists around 200,000 distinct CDR3 sequences, around 93% of them singletons, with about 0.08% in the top ten. Input material: CD4+ T cells from PBMCs. These receptors all stem from a human donor with multiple sclerosis.

The genes are TRBV5-4 and TRBJ1-1; 9 positions agree with TRBD1. This CDR3 has 15 residues. CDR1 and CDR2 (germline): SGHNT, YYREEE (reference sequence). The V gene end was trimmed by 0 bases and the J gene end by 5 bases; junction bases not matched to a gene: 5. CDR3: CASSLGGTGRTEAFF. DNA of the CDR3: TGTGCCAGCAGCTTGGGGGGGACAGGGCGAACTGAAGCTTTCTTT.

J is TRBJ1-1 and V is TRBV5-4; D not resolved. The length of the CDR3 is 13 residues. Trimming left V 0 bases short and J 7 bases short, with 10 bases between. CDR1 is SGHNT and CDR2 is YYREEE in the germline V gene (reference sequence). Here the CDR3 DNA reads TGTGCCAGCAGCTTGGCCGGGCGGGTTGAAGCTTTCTTT. This codes for CASSLAGRVEAFF.

The chain uses TRBV2 and TRBJ2-1; D not resolved. The CDR3 has 12 amino acids. The V end was cut by 7 bases, the J end by 7 bases, with 11 bases between. In germline, CDR1 is SNHLY, CDR2 FYNNEI. This CDR3 reads CASNLKSNEQFF. For the CDR3, the DNA is TGTGCCAGCAACCTAAAGAGTAATGAGCAGTTCTTC.

J is TRBJ2-3 and V is TRBV5-1, with D possibly matching TRBD2 (6 bases). The V end was cut by 5 bases, the J end by 6 bases, with 13 bases between. The CDR3 is 13 amino acids. Germline CDR1 SGHRS, CDR2 YFSETQ. The CDR3 sequence is CASRPGETDTQYF. The CDR3, as DNA: TGCGCCAGCAGACCGGGGGAAACTGATACGCAGTATTTT.

V and J are TRBV6-1 and TRBJ2-3, with unresolved D. This CDR3 is 16 amino acids long. Per germline, CDR1 MNHNS and CDR2 SASEGT. V dropped 6 bases and J dropped 2 bases, with 18 bases sitting between them. The CDR3 coding sequence is TGTGCCAGCAGCCTCGGGCCCAAGATCCCCACAGATACGCAGTATTTT. Encoded protein: CASSLGPKIPTDTQYF.

Only a few counts were recorded for this clonotype. V is TRBV7-9 and J is TRBJ1-1; weak D call: TRBD1 (6 bases). CDR1 and CDR2 (germline): SEHNR, FQNEAQ (reference sequence). Trimming removed 6 bases at V and 5 bases at J, with 16 bases between. The CDR3 is 14 residues long. CDR3 sequence reads: CASSSEGVGTEAFF. Written as DNA, the CDR3 is TGTGCCAGCAGTTCCGAGGGGGTGGGGACTGAAGCTTTCTTT.

As DNA, the CDR3 is TGCGCCAGCAGCCACGGAGAGGAGACCCAGTACTTC. This sequence encodes CASSHGEETQYF. The rearrangement links TRBV5-1 to TRBJ2-5; D is unresolved. The CDR3 length is 12 residues. V lost 4 bases and J 5 bases, leaving 9 bases between the germline ends. Germline-derived CDR1 and CDR2 are SGHRS and YFSETQ.

This clonotype was seen a few times. This sequence joins TRBV29-1 and TRBJ1-1; D is possibly TRBD1 (6 bases). The CDR3 is 13 amino acids. V gave up 4 bases and J gave up 4 bases, with 13 bases separating them. CDR1 and CDR2 from the germline V gene are SQVTM and ANQGSEA. The CDR3 region is CSVGGGARTEAFF. Here the CDR3 DNA reads TGCAGCGTTGGAGGGGGGGCGCGCACTGAAGCTTTCTTT.

The chain joins TRBV20-1 to TRBJ1-2; no reliable D call. The V end lost 3 bases, the J end lost 3 bases, and 17 bases lay between the germline ends. Germline CDR1 DFQATT, CDR2 SNEGSKA (reference sequence). The CDR3 runs to 15 residues. The CDR3 DNA sequence: TGCAGTGCTAGTCTCAGGTTCGTGTCCGACTATGGCTACACCTTC. This translates into CSASLRFVSDYGYTF.

A single count supports this clonotype. This sequence joins TRBV20-1 and TRBJ2-7, with a tentative D call TRBD2 (7 bases). Trimming shortened V by 6 bases and J by 5 bases, and 14 bases separated the two germline ends. The CDR3 length is 12 residues. The germline CDR1 and CDR2 sequences are DFQATT and SNEGSKA (reference sequence). Here the CDR3 reads CSAARGGDEQYV. In DNA, the CDR3 is TGCAGTGCCGCCAGGGGAGGGGACGAGCAGTACGTC.

The rearrangement joins TRBV18 to TRBJ2-1, with a possible D match to TRBD1 (6 bases). CDR3 length equals 12 residues. Germline V gene data show CDR1 as KGHSH and CDR2 as LQKENI. Between the trimmed V and J ends, which lost 6 bases and 9 bases, there was a span of 12 bases. CDR3 amino acids: CASSPGVAEQFF. The CDR3 coding sequence is TGTGCCAGCTCGCCAGGGGTGGCTGAGCAGTTCTTC.

This clonotype has a handful of counts. The chain carries TRBV3-1 and TRBJ2-5, with D possibly matching TRBD2 (7 bases). CDR1 and CDR2 (germline): LGHDT, YNNKEL (reference sequence). Trimming took 3 bases from V and 7 from J, leaving 12 bases between them. This CDR3 has 13 residues. The CDR3 DNA is TGTGCCAGCAGCCAGGCAGGGGAGGGGACCCAGTACTTC. Protein: CASSQAGEGTQYF.

J is TRBJ1-2 and V is TRBV29-1, with unresolved D. Trimming cost V 8 bases and J 3 bases, with 22 bases left between them. The CDR3 length is 15 residues. Germline V gene sequence: CDR1 SQVTM, CDR2 ANQGSEA. The CDR3 here is CSTRRLQTDYYGYTF. The CDR3, as DNA: TGCAGCACTCGGAGGCTCCAAACAGATTACTATGGCTACACCTTC.

This chain joins TRBV7-9 and TRBJ2-2; no definite D call. Trimming left V 2 bases short and J 6 bases short, with 7 bases between. CDR1 SEHNR and CDR2 FQNEAQ come from the germline V gene (reference sequence). The CDR3 spans 13 residues. The CDR3 nucleotides read TGTGCCAGCAGCTTAATGGGTCCCGGGGAGCTGTTTTTT. Encoded protein: CASSLMGPGELFF.